The 15 T cell receptor beta chains listed next were all sequenced from one sample in a study of blood T cell repertoires in COVID-19. This table comes from immunoSEQ multiplex PCR, and its TCRdb copy is limited to in-frame clones, with some not included. The sample has around 180,000 clones, 80% to 90% seen once. Sequences were obtained from peripheral blood. These receptors came from a human donor with active or convalescent COVID-19. The donor label of this sample is uncertain.

The chain links TRBV11-3 to TRBJ2-1, with TRBD2 matching 10 bases. This CDR3 region has 15 residues. In germline, CDR1 is SGHNT, CDR2 YENEEA. V shed 7 bases and J 8 bases; nucleotides not matched to a gene: 11. The CDR3 is CASNSGTSDMDEQFF. CDR3 sequence (DNA): TGTGCCAGCAACTCCGGGACTAGCGATATGGATGAGCAGTTCTTC.

The chain uses TRBV7-9 and TRBJ1-2, with 12 nucleotides matching TRBD1. J gave up 4 bases and V 3 bases, and 9 bases lay outside the gene matches. The germline gives CDR1 SEHNR, CDR2 FQNEAQ (reference sequence). This CDR3 comprises 17 residues. Here the CDR3 reads CASSLGTGGATGYGYTF. CDR3 DNA: TGTGCCAGCAGCTTGGGGACAGGGGGCGCGACCGGCTATGGCTACACCTTC.

The V gene is TRBV30, the J gene TRBJ2-3; 9 positions match TRBD2. This CDR3 has 14 amino acids. Trimming at V came to 4 bases and at J to 2 bases, leaving 4 bases not matched to a gene. Germline CDR1 and CDR2: GTSNPN and SVGIG (reference sequence). CDR3 loop: CAWMLAGDTDTQYF. In nucleotides, the CDR3 is TGTGCCTGGATGTTAGCGGGGGACACAGATACGCAGTATTTT.

The chain recombines TRBV5-1 with TRBJ1-4, with TRBD1 identical over 7 bases. V gave up 2 bases and J gave up 2 bases; unmatched junction bases: 0. The CDR3 loop spans 14 amino acids. Germline V gene data show CDR1 as SGHRS and CDR2 as YFSETQ. DNA for the CDR3: TGCGCCAGCAGCTTACAGGGGACTAATGAAAAACTGTTTTTT. Its protein is CASSLQGTNEKLFF.

The chain combines TRBV9 with TRBJ2-2; 8 bases align to TRBD2. V lost 4 bases, J lost 1 base, and 6 bases stayed unmatched. This CDR3 region has 16 residues. Germline V gene sequence: CDR1 SGDLS, CDR2 YYNGEE. For the CDR3, the DNA is TGTGCCAGCAGCCCCCTAACTAGCGGGAACACCGGGGAGCTGTTTTTT. It translates to CASSPLTSGNTGELFF.

The chain is built from TRBV3-1 (or the pseudogene TRBV3-2) and TRBJ2-5, with 8 bases fitting TRBD2. V was clipped by 0 bases and J by 2 bases; unmatched bases: 2. The CDR3 covers 15 residues. The germline CDR1 and CDR2 sequences are LGHDT and YNNKEL (reference sequence). The CDR3 DNA reads as TGTGCCAGCAGCCAAGAACTAGCGGCGCAAGAGACCCAGTACTTC. It codes for CASSQELAAQETQYF.

This clone was observed once. The chain carries TRBV11-3 and TRBJ1-2; 9 bases map to TRBD1. Germline V gives CDR1 SGHNT, CDR2 YENEEA. The V gene end was trimmed by 5 bases and the J gene end by 8 bases; junction bases not matched to a gene: 6. This CDR3 spans 13 amino acids. CDR3 nucleotides: TGTGCCAGCAGCGCATGGACAGGGGAAGGCTACACCTTC. Translated, it gives CASSAWTGEGYTF.

This clone was recorded once. The rearrangement uses TRBV7-3 and TRBJ2-7; perhaps TRBD2 as D (6 bases). CDR3 length equals 11 residues. Germline CDR1 reads SGHTA; CDR2 reads FQGTGA. V was cut by 3 bases and J by 8 bases, with 8 bases left in between. CDR3 sequence (DNA): TGTGCCAGCAGCTTTGGAGGGAAGCAGTACTTC. Translated, it gives CASSFGGKQYF.

The chain links TRBV19 to TRBJ2-7; the D gene is possibly TRBD2 (5 bases). The CDR3 loop spans 14 amino acids. Trimming removed 4 bases from V and 3 bases from J, with 13 bases in between. Per germline, CDR1 LNHDA and CDR2 SQIVND (reference sequence). The CDR3 DNA reads as TGTGCCAGTAGTAACCCCCAGCGGCTCTACGAGCAGTACTTC. It codes for CASSNPQRLYEQYF. The full variable domain, rest sourced from reference TRBV19 and TRBJ2-7, is DGGITQSPKYLFRKEGQNVTLSCEQNLNHDAMYWYRQDPGQGLRLIYYSQIVNDFQKGDIAEGYSVSREKKESFPLTVTSAQKNPTAFYLCASSNPQRLYEQYFGPGTRLTVT.

J is TRBJ1-1 and V is TRBV3-1 (or the pseudogene TRBV3-2), with 8 bases aligning to TRBD1. This CDR3 contains 16 residues. The germline V gene has CDR1 LGHDT and CDR2 YNNKEL (reference sequence). The V segment lost 4 bases and the J segment 1 base; nucleotides outside the gene matches: 8. The CDR3 coding sequence is TGTGCCAGCAGCCTCTCCAGGGGGCTGGGGAACACTGAAGCTTTCTTT. It yields the protein CASSLSRGLGNTEAFF.

In its sample, this clone was seen a few times. This chain connects TRBV7-2 to TRBJ2-7, with TRBD2 matching 11 bases. Germline V gene data show CDR1 as SGHTA and CDR2 as FQGNSA. Trimming at V came to 1 base and at J to 2 bases, leaving 7 bases not matched to a gene. The CDR3 has 17 residues. This CDR3 is CASSLVSGGERPYEQYF. CDR3 DNA: TGTGCCAGCAGCTTAGTTAGCGGGGGGGAAAGGCCCTACGAGCAGTACTTC.

Concerning this clone itself: One end of the junction varies from germline; a read error may be responsible. The chain uses TRBV7-7 and TRBJ2-6; TRBD2 matches at 7 bases. The germline V gene encodes CDR1 SSHAT and CDR2 FNYEAQ (reference sequence). The CDR3 extends over 16 amino acids. The CDR3 DNA reads TGTGCTAGCAGCTCCGGGCGGGAGTCTGGGGCCAACGTCCTGACTTTC. This gives the protein CASSSGRESGANVLTF.

The chain combines TRBV2 with TRBJ2-3; D remains unclear. The germline gives CDR1 SNHLY, CDR2 FYNNEI. V lost 1 base, J lost 4 bases, and 15 bases lay in between. The CDR3 extends over 16 amino acids. The CDR3 DNA reads TGTGCCAGCAGTGAAGTAAAGTGGATACGGGCAGATACGCAGTATTTT. Translated: CASSEVKWIRADTQYF.

The V call is TRBV19, the J call TRBJ1-1; TRBD1 is a possible D gene (6 bases). V lost 5 bases and J lost 5, with 15 bases in between. The CDR3 totals 14 residues. Germline V lookup: CDR1 LNHDA, CDR2 SQIVND (reference sequence). CDR3: CASSRFLGTTEAFF. The CDR3 DNA sequence: TGTGCCAGTAGTCGTTTTTTAGGGACAACTGAAGCTTTCTTT.

V is TRBV24-1 and J is TRBJ2-7, with a tentative D call TRBD1 (5 bases). V gave up 3 bases and J gave up 2 bases, with 10 bases separating them. This CDR3 has 14 amino acids. Germline lookup yields CDR1 KGHDR and CDR2 SFDVKD. In DNA, the CDR3 is TGTGCCACCAGTGATCCCACAGGCCCCTACGAGCAGTACTTC. This encodes CATSDPTGPYEQYF.